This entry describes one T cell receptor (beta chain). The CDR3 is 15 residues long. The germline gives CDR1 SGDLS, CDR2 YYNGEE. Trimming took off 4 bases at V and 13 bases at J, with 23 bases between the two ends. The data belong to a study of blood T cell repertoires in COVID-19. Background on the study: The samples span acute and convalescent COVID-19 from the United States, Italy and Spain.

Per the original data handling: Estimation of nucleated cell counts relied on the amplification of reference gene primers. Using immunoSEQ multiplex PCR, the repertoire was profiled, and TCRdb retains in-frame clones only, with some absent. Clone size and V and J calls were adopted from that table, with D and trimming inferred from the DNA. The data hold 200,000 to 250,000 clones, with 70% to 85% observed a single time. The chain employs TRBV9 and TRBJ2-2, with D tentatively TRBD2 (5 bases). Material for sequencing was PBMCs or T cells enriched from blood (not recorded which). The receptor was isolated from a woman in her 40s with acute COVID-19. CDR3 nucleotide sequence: TGTGCCAGCAGCCCCCGGGATCCGCAATGGTCGGGGCTGTTTTTT. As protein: CASSPRDPQWSGLFF.